Following are 32 T cell receptor beta chains from one sample sequenced in a study of T-cell memory formation after mild COVID-19. In TCRdb, the 5' RACE reads were re-called with MiXCR into one record per CDR3 protein. The table lists roughly 49,000 distinct CDR3 sequences, less than 35% of them singletons. Source material: PBMCs or a T cell subset sorted from them (not recorded which). These receptors were collected from a man between 18 and 29 years old who had mild COVID-19 (a few samples of this study predate the infection). Cell type and time point are not known.

This chain links TRBV12-3 or TRBV12-4 with TRBJ1-2; 8 nucleotides agree with TRBD1. V lost 5 bases to trimming and J lost 6 bases; unmatched junction nucleotides: 5. The CDR3 totals 13 residues. The CDR3 protein is CASSTRTGHGYTF. The CDR3 bases are TGTGCCAGCAGTACGAGGACAGGGCATGGCTACACCTTC.

The chain uses TRBV3-1 and TRBJ2-1; D not resolved. Between the trimmed V and J ends, which lost 0 bases and 3 bases, there was a span of 12 bases. The CDR3 extends over 16 amino acids. Germline CDR1 LGHDT, CDR2 YNNKEL (reference sequence). CDR3 sequence: CASSQDQGRNYNEQFF. The CDR3 DNA is TGTGCCAGCAGCCAAGATCAAGGAAGAAACTACAATGAGCAGTTCTTC.

The chain is built from TRBV11-3 and TRBJ2-3; D not resolved. The length of the CDR3 is 13 residues. CDR1 and CDR2 (germline): SGHNT, YENEEA. V lost 0 bases and J lost 4, with 5 bases in between. In nucleotides, the CDR3 is TGTGCCAGCAGCTTAGAATCCGCAGATACGCAGTATTTT. It specifies CASSLESADTQYF.

The rearrangement uses TRBV6-5 and TRBJ2-1; 8 bases are shared with TRBD1. V trimming: 5 bases; J trimming: 9 bases; junction bases outside the gene matches: 6. In germline, CDR1 is MNHEY, CDR2 SVGAGI. The CDR3 runs to 13 residues. CDR3 protein: CASSARQGTEQFF. CDR3 nucleotides: TGTGCCAGCAGTGCACGACAGGGGACTGAGCAGTTCTTC.

The J gene is TRBJ1-3, the V gene TRBV29-1; no definite D call. Trimming left V 4 bases short and J 0 bases short, with 4 bases between. The germline V gene has CDR1 SQVTM and CDR2 ANQGSEA. This CDR3 is 12 amino acids long. In nucleotides, the CDR3 is TGCAGCGTTGGGGACTCTGGAAACACCATATATTTT. It codes for CSVGDSGNTIYF.

The rearrangement joins TRBV29-1 to TRBJ2-3; 15 bases are a match to TRBD2. The CDR3 sequence is 17 residues long. The ends lost 3 bases at V and 1 base at J; junction bases unmatched: 5. The V gene's germline CDR1 is SQVTM and CDR2 ANQGSEA. DNA of the CDR3: TGCAGCGTTGATGGACTAGCGGGGGGGCCGGGCACAGATACGCAGTATTTT. Its protein is CSVDGLAGGPGTDTQYF.

This sequence joins TRBV10-2 and TRBJ1-1, with D possibly TRBD1 on 5 matching bases. Germline V gives CDR1 WSHSY, CDR2 SAAADI. V lost 2 bases to trimming and J lost 4 bases, with 17 bases between them. This CDR3 has 16 amino acids. Written as DNA, the CDR3 is TGCGCCAGCAGTGAGGCGCAGGGACCGGCGACCACTGAAGCTTTCTTT. Protein product: CASSEAQGPATTEAFF.

Only a few counts were recorded for this clonotype. This sequence may be a read error, since a much larger clone differs from it by one base. The chain is built from TRBV7-9 and TRBJ1-1; tentatively, D is TRBD1 (6 bases). The CDR3 totals 12 residues. CDR1 is SEHNR and CDR2 is FQNEAQ in the germline V gene (reference sequence). The CDR3 DNA sequence: TGTGCCAGCAGCTTAAACAGGGTAGAAGCTTTATTT. Its protein product is CASSLNRVEALF.

This clonotype was observed a handful of times. This sequence joins TRBV6-2 or TRBV6-3 and TRBJ2-1, with D maybe TRBD2 (5 bases). Germline values: CDR1 MNHEY, CDR2 SVGEGT. The ends were cut back, 4 bases at V and 9 bases at J, with 7 bases in the middle. The CDR3 covers 11 residues. The CDR3, as DNA: TGTGCCAGCAGTTCCGAGGGTGAGCAGTTCTTC. The encoded protein is CASSSEGEQFF.

This clonotype was counted a few times. V and J are TRBV6-5 and TRBJ1-6, with 8 bases aligning to TRBD1. Germline V gene sequence: CDR1 MNHEY, CDR2 SVGAGI. Unmatched junction bases numbered 7, after V lost 5 bases and J lost 10 bases. This CDR3 comprises 14 residues. CDR3 nucleotide sequence: TGTGCCAGCAGTGGAACAGGGGGTTGGTCACCCCTCCACTTT. It translates to CASSGTGGWSPLHF.

This clonotype came up a few times. The rearrangement uses TRBV19 and TRBJ2-1; D is undetermined. Trimming took 7 bases from V and 5 from J, leaving 15 bases between them. Germline V lookup: CDR1 LNHDA, CDR2 SQIVND (reference sequence). The CDR3 totals 14 residues. CDR3 in amino acids: CASTRRPNNNEQFF. The CDR3 DNA is TGTGCCAGTACCCGTAGGCCCAACAACAATGAGCAGTTCTTC.

In this sample, this clonotype turned up a few times. This chain links TRBV20-1 with TRBJ2-7; D not resolved. V shed 0 bases and J shed 3 bases, with 12 bases lying between them. This CDR3 comprises 14 residues. Germline CDR1 reads DFQATT; CDR2 reads SNEGSKA (reference sequence). The CDR3 DNA sequence: TGCAGTGCTAGAGATCAGGCAGTTAGCTACGAGCAGTACGTC. Protein sequence: CSARDQAVSYEQYV.

This clonotype was seen a few times. This chain uses TRBV28 with TRBJ2-7; D is undetermined. The V gene lost 2 bases and the J gene lost 5 bases, with 13 bases spanning the gap. Germline V gene data show CDR1 as MDHEN and CDR2 as SYDVKM. There are 14 residues in the CDR3. In DNA form, the CDR3 reads TGTGCCAGCAGTTTAGGGCCCATTACCAACGAGCAGTACTTC. Its protein is CASSLGPITNEQYF.

This sequence joins TRBV27 and TRBJ2-2; unclear D gene. This CDR3 is 16 amino acids long. The germline V and J ends were trimmed by 1 base and 2 bases, with 11 bases remaining between them. The germline gives CDR1 MNHEY, CDR2 SMNVEV (reference sequence). As DNA, the CDR3 is TGTGCCAGCAGTTTATTAAGAGCCGCTAACACCGGGGAGCTGTTTTTT. Encoded protein: CASSLLRAANTGELFF.

V gene TRBV7-8 combines with J gene TRBJ2-2; 7 bases agree with TRBD2. Germline trimming cut 5 bases from V and 1 base from J; bases unmatched to any gene: 7. The germline CDR1 and CDR2 sequences are SGHVS and FQNEAQ. The CDR3 sequence is 16 residues long. Here the CDR3 reads CASSPRDYLNTGELFF. As DNA, the CDR3 is TGTGCCAGCAGCCCGCGGGACTACCTGAACACCGGGGAGCTGTTTTTT. Full variable domain (rest looked up from reference TRBV7-8 and TRBJ2-2): GAGVSQSPRYKVAKRGQDVALRCDPISGHVSLFWYQQALGQGPEFLTYFQNEAQLDKSGLPSDRFFAERPEGSVSTLKIQRTQQEDSAVYLCASSPRDYLNTGELFFGEGSRLTVL.

The rearrangement joins TRBV6-1 to TRBJ2-2; 7 nucleotides line up with TRBD1. The CDR3 totals 16 residues. Trimming removed 4 bases from V and 3 bases from J; junction bases left unmatched: 8. Germline lookup yields CDR1 MNHNS and CDR2 SASEGT. The CDR3 nucleotides are TGTGCCAGCAGTGGAACCTGGGACAGCCACACCGGGGAGCTGTTTTTT. Translating it yields CASSGTWDSHTGELFF.

This chain joins TRBV29-1 and TRBJ2-2, with 8 bases identical to TRBD1. This CDR3 has 17 amino acids. V lost 6 bases and J lost 4; bases outside the gene matches: 16. Germline V gene data show CDR1 as SQVTM and CDR2 as ANQGSEA. CDR3 in amino acids: CSVVPIGTGGITGELFF. The CDR3 coding sequence is TGCAGCGTCGTACCTATAGGAACAGGGGGTATCACCGGGGAGCTGTTTTTT.

V and J are TRBV5-1 and TRBJ2-1; TRBD1 agrees at 8 bases. CDR3 length: 14 amino acids. CDR1 SGHRS and CDR2 YFSETQ come from the germline V gene. The V segment lost 0 bases and the J segment 7 bases; nucleotides outside the gene matches: 3. Here the CDR3 DNA reads TGCGCCAGCAGCTTGGGACAGGGGTTGAATGAGCAGTTCTTC. It encodes CASSLGQGLNEQFF.

The chain carries TRBV4-1 and TRBJ1-4; 7 bases are shared with TRBD1. Germline CDR1 and CDR2: MGHRA and YSYEKL. The CDR3 is 16 amino acids. V lost 0 bases, J lost 3 bases, and 4 bases stayed unmatched. This chain's CDR3 is CASSQDEDRSNEKLFF. CDR3 DNA sequence: TGCGCCAGCAGCCAAGACGAGGACAGGTCTAATGAAAAACTGTTTTTT.

This clonotype has more than one count but fewer than ten. J is TRBJ2-2 and V is TRBV20-1, with TRBD2 as a possible D gene (6 bases). The CDR3 is 15 residues long. Germline lookup yields CDR1 DFQATT and CDR2 SNEGSKA (reference sequence). Trimming removed 0 bases from V and 3 bases from J, with 11 bases in between. CDR3 bases: TGCAGTGCTAGAGATCTAGGGGAGGACACCGGGGAGCTGTTTTTT. Protein product: CSARDLGEDTGELFF.

This clonotype was detected only a few times. This sequence joins TRBV12-3 or TRBV12-4 and TRBJ2-1; the match to TRBD2 covers 8 bases. CDR3 size: 15 residues. J lost 0 bases, V lost 5 bases, and 3 bases had no gene match. CDR3 DNA: TGTGCCAGCAGTCCAGCGGGGGCCTCCTACAATGAGCAGTTCTTC. Protein: CASSPAGASYNEQFF.

The genes are TRBV4-3 and TRBJ2-2; 10 bases match TRBD2. In germline, CDR1 is LGHNA, CDR2 YSLEER. This CDR3 contains 16 residues. V dropped 4 bases and J dropped 5; count of bases not matched to a gene: 7. CDR3 amino acids: CASSPRTSGVTGELFF. CDR3 bases: TGCGCCAGCAGCCCGAGAACTAGCGGGGTGACCGGGGAGCTGTTTTTT.

This chain connects TRBV7-9 to TRBJ1-6; 7 bases are a match to TRBD1. The length of the CDR3 is 16 residues. Germline V gives CDR1 SEHNR, CDR2 FQNEAQ (reference sequence). The V segment lost 5 bases and the J segment 11 bases; nucleotides outside the gene matches: 15. CDR3 protein: CASSPPRTGRSTPLHF. CDR3 DNA sequence: TGTGCCAGCAGCCCACCCAGGACAGGTCGTAGTACACCCCTCCACTTT.

This clonotype was seen a handful of times. The chain carries TRBV29-1 and TRBJ2-1; 10 bases agree with TRBD2. The CDR3 runs 14 residues. Trimming cost V 7 bases and J 8 bases; bases outside gene matches: 11. Per germline, CDR1 SQVTM and CDR2 ANQGSEA. CDR3 sequence (DNA): TGCAGCGGTCACGGACTAGCGGCAGGGGATGAGCAGTTCTTC. Its translation is CSGHGLAAGDEQFF.

The chain has TRBV7-2 and TRBJ2-5; D gene unclear. The CDR3 runs 14 residues. The germline V gene encodes CDR1 SGHTA and CDR2 FQGNSA. V was trimmed by 5 bases and J by 5 bases, leaving 15 bases between them. For the CDR3, the DNA is TGTGCCAGCAGCCTGTCGTGGGGTTTCGAGACCCAGTACTTC. Its translation: CASSLSWGFETQYF.

The rearrangement links TRBV6-5 to TRBJ2-3; D is undetermined. Germline V gene lookup returns CDR1 MNHEY and CDR2 SVGAGI. Between the trimmed V and J ends, which lost 2 bases and 1 base, there was a span of 7 bases. CDR3 length: 14 amino acids. The CDR3 coding sequence is TGTGCCAGCAGTTACGGGCCGCGCACAGATACGCAGTATTTT. This gives the protein CASSYGPRTDTQYF.

The chain has TRBV12-3 or TRBV12-4 and TRBJ2-1, with 10 bases that match TRBD2. CDR3 length: 16 amino acids. The J segment lost 4 bases and the V segment lost 3 bases, leaving 6 bases of the junction unmatched. The chain's CDR3 is CASSFLVAGGYNEQFF. The CDR3 nucleotides are TGTGCCAGCAGTTTCCTTGTAGCGGGGGGATACAATGAGCAGTTCTTC.

This clonotype was counted a few times. This CDR3 is CASRSDRLYSMGNTEAFF. CDR3 sequence (DNA): TGTGCCAGCAGATCGGACAGGCTTTACTCTATGGGGAACACTGAAGCTTTCTTT. The rearrangement links TRBV7-8 to TRBJ1-1; 7 bases match TRBD1. The CDR3 contains 18 residues. Germline V gene lookup returns CDR1 SGHVS and CDR2 FQNEAQ. V shed 6 bases and J 1 base; nucleotides not matched to a gene: 17. The variable domain in full, completed from reference TRBV7-8 and TRBJ1-1, reads GAGVSQSPRYKVAKRGQDVALRCDPISGHVSLFWYQQALGQGPEFLTYFQNEAQLDKSGLPSDRFFAERPEGSVSTLKIQRTQQEDSAVYLCASRSDRLYSMGNTEAFFGQGTRLTVV.

A single count supports this clonotype. This chain uses TRBV7-2 with TRBJ2-3, with 8 bases fitting TRBD2. The CDR3 runs to 15 residues. Germline V gene data show CDR1 as SGHTA and CDR2 as FQGNSA. The V segment lost 5 bases and the J segment 2 bases; nucleotides outside the gene matches: 6. Written as DNA, the CDR3 is TGTGCCAGCAGCACCTACGGGAGGGACACAGATACGCAGTATTTT. Translating gives CASSTYGRDTDTQYF.

This clonotype was counted at least ten times. The chain uses TRBV3-1 and TRBJ1-1, with 9 nucleotides matching TRBD1. This CDR3 has 15 amino acids. Germline lookup yields CDR1 LGHDT and CDR2 YNNKEL (reference sequence). V shed 2 bases, J shed 5 bases, and the junction held 6 bases outside the gene matches. The CDR3 DNA reads TGTGCCAGCAGCCAACGTACAGGGGGCTGGACTGAAGCTTTCTTT. Amino acid sequence: CASSQRTGGWTEAFF.

This clonotype was observed a handful of times. The chain links TRBV27 to TRBJ2-2; the D gene is possibly TRBD1 (6 bases). The germline gives CDR1 MNHEY, CDR2 SMNVEV (reference sequence). The germline V and J ends were trimmed by 6 bases and 1 base, with 6 bases remaining between them. CDR3 length: 13 amino acids. CDR3 in DNA: TGTGCCAGCAGGGGACAGAACACCGGGGAGCTGTTTTTT. It yields the protein CASRGQNTGELFF.

This clonotype appeared a few times. This chain connects TRBV5-1 to TRBJ2-5; D ambiguous. The germline V and J ends were trimmed by 0 bases and 2 bases, with 8 bases remaining between them. The CDR3 loop spans 14 amino acids. Germline lookup yields CDR1 SGHRS and CDR2 YFSETQ. CDR3 in DNA: TGCGCCAGCAGCTTGGCCGAAGATCAAGAGACCCAGTACTTC. Encoded protein: CASSLAEDQETQYF.